The T cell receptor (beta chain) under discussion was sequenced for a study of shared clonotypes between healthy human individuals. General study findings and limits: Generation probabilities were higher for clonotypes shared across all four sorted-subset donors than for unshared ones.

V gave up 3 bases and J gave up 3 bases; unmatched junction bases: 4. CDR3 length: 14 amino acids. Per germline, CDR1 SGHKS and CDR2 YYEKEE (reference sequence). Clones were read by immunoSEQ multiplex PCR, and TCRdb kept only the in-frame ones, dropping some. The sample comprises about 600,000 clones, around 97% of which are singletons, and 0.055% to 0.07% rests with the top ten. Turning to this clone: Its target is not known.

This clonotype originated in a woman younger than 45 in good health. The J gene is TRBJ2-3, the V gene TRBV5-5; 7 bases are a match to TRBD2. What was sequenced was naive CD4+ T cells sorted from blood. Subset meaning: CD45RA+ positively selected. The CDR3 DNA reads TGTGCCAGCAGCTGGTCCGGGAGGACAGATACGCAGTATTTT. Its protein is CASSWSGRTDTQYF.